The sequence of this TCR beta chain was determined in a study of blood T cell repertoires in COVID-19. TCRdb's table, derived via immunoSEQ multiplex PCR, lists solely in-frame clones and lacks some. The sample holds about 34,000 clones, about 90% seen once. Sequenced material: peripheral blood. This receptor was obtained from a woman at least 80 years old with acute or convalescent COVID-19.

The CDR3 is CAGSTGSVGLYEQYF. The CDR3, as DNA: TGTGCCGGGTCGACTGGGAGTGTAGGACTATACGAGCAGTACTTC. The V and J genes are TRBV6-5 and TRBJ2-7; TRBD2 might be the D (6 bases). The CDR3 contains 15 residues. Germline V lookup: CDR1 MNHEY, CDR2 SVGAGI. Trimming pared 11 bases from V and 4 bases from J, leaving 24 bases between.